The present entry profiles one T cell receptor (beta chain) with its context. Its cognate antigen has yet to be identified. No base-level quality is on record; no much larger clone is a single base apart. The sample originates from a study of T-cell reconstitution after alpha-beta-depleted transplantation in children (dated by TCRdb to the mid-2010s). As for the study more broadly: Using TCR repertoire profiling, the study quantitatively followed how T-cell immune reconstitution unfolded in children after TCRalphabeta/CD19-depleted allogeneic hematopoietic cell transplantation.

Beyond this particular receptor, the publication reports: In some patients, high TCRbeta diversity at day 60 was attributed to recipient T cells and intrathymic progenitors that had survived conditioning. The apparently early alphabetaT-cell count recovery about two months after transplant was reportedly dependent on only several hundred rapidly expanded clones derived from non-depleted graft cells. Hyperexpanded clone frequencies declined over subsequent months; after one year, T-cell counts and TCRbeta diversity were mostly attributed to newly produced T cells.

Between the V and J ends, shortened by 6 bases and 6 bases respectively, the junction contains 17 bases. Inclusive of the bounding cysteine and phenylalanine, the CDR3 is 15 residues long. The kept DNA is CDR3 alone, 45 bases in frame from the first base. CDR1 and CDR2 (MNHEY, SVGEGT) derive from the germline V gene. Interpreted using the paper, the treatment or condition label stands for: allogeneic hematopoietic cell transplantation with graft depleted of TCRalphabeta T cells and CD19 B cells. The children who served as transplant recipients had been given grafts of TCRalphabeta/CD19-depleted allogeneic hematopoietic cells. The library was built by means of PCR. Sequencing was carried out with an Illumina HiSeq 2500. TCR library preparation used molecular barcoding, with unique molecular identifiers applied to normalize quantification of the TCRbeta repertoire. TCRdb's own reprocessing of the public reads used fastp at Q25 and MiXCR and kept productive beta chains. Rows are combined by CDR3 protein, so each entry shows the most common genes and DNA. This sample holds 250,000 to 300,000 distinct CDR3 sequences; over 9.5% were observed only once. The ten largest clones represent around 7.6% of the sample.

The TCR originated in a boy under two years old with acute myeloid leukemia, due to receive a stem cell transplant. In this chain, TRBV6-2 or TRBV6-3 is recombined with TRBJ2-2; TRBD2 is perhaps the D gene, given 7 matching bases. The sequencing here drew on PBMCs, taken before TCRalphabeta/CD19-depleted stem cell transplant. The bases read TGTGCCAGCAGCAAACAGGGAGGGATCGCCGGGGAGCTGTTTTTT. Its product reads: CASSKQGGIAGELFF.